The TCR beta chain described here comes from a study of T-cell memory formation after mild COVID-19. TCRdb used MiXCR to reprocess the 5' RACE reads, holding one entry per CDR3 protein. The sample has 130,000 to 150,000 distinct CDR3 sequences; about 6.1% are singletons. This clonotype was seen more than once but under ten times. Trimming pared 2 bases from V and 4 bases from J, leaving 13 bases between. The CDR3 consists of 15 residues. Looked up from germline, CDR1 is KGHDR and CDR2 is SFDVKD. The receptor was derived from an adult woman who had mild COVID-19 (a few samples of this study predate the infection). Cell type and time point are not known. The sample was PBMCs or a T cell subset sorted from them (not recorded which). The chain employs TRBV24-1 and TRBJ1-2; weak D call: TRBD1 (6 bases). The CDR3 DNA sequence: TGTGCCACCAGTGATTCCGGGACATCCCGCTATGGCTACACCTTC. This gives the protein CATSDSGTSRYGYTF.